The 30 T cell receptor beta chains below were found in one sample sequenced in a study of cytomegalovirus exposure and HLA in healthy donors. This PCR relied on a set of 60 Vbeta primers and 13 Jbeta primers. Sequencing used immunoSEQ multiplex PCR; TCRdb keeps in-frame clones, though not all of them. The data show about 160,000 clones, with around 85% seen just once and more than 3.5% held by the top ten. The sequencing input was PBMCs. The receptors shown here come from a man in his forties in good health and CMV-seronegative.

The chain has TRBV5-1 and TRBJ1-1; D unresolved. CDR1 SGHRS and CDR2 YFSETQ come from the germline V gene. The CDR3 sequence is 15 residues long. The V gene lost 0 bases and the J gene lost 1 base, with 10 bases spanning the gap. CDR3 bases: TGCGCCAGCAGCTTGGCGTTCTTCGGGAACACTGAAGCTTTCTTT. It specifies CASSLAFFGNTEAFF.

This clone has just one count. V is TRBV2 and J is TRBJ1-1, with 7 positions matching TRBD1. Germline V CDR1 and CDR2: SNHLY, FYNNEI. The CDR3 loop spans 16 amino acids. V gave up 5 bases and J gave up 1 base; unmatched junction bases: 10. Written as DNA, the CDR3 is TGTGCCAGCAGTAGACAGGGTGTTGTTTGGAACACTGAAGCTTTCTTT. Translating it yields CASSRQGVVWNTEAFF.

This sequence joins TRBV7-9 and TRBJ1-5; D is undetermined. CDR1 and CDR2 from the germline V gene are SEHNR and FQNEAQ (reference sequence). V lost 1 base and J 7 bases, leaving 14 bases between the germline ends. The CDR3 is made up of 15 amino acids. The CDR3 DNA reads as TGTGCCAGCAGCTTAGGCGGGAGAGGGTACCAGCCCCAGCATTTT. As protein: CASSLGGRGYQPQHF.

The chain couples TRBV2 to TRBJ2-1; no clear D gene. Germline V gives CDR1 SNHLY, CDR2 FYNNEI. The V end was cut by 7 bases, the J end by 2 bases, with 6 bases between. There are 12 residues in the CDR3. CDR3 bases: TGTGCCAGCAAGGCGGCCTACAATGAGCAGTTCTTC. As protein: CASKAAYNEQFF.

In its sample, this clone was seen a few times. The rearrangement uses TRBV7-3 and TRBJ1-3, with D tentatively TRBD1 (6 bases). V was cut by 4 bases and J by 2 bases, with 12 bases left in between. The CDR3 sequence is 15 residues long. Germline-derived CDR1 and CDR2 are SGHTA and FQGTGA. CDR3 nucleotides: TGTGCCAGCAGCTCTAGTACAGGGACTGGAAACACCATATATTTT. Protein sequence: CASSSSTGTGNTIYF.

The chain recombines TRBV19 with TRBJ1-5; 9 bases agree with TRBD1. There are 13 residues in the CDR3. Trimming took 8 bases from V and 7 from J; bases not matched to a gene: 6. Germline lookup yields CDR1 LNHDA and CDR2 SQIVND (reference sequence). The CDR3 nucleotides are TGTGCCAGTTGGGACAGGGAGGGACAGCCCCAGCATTTT. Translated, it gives CASWDREGQPQHF. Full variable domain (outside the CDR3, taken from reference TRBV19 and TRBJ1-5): DGGITQSPKYLFRKEGQNVTLSCEQNLNHDAMYWYRQDPGQGLRLIYYSQIVNDFQKGDIAEGYSVSREKKESFPLTVTSAQKNPTAFYLCASWDREGQPQHFGDGTRLSIL.

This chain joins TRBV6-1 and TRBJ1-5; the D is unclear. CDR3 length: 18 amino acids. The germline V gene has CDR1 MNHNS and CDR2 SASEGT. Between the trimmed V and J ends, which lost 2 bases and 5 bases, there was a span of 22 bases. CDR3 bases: TGTGCCAGCAGTGAAAGGTGGGCAGCGGCCCTACCCTATCAGCCCCAGCATTTT. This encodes CASSERWAAALPYQPQHF.

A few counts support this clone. Here the CDR3 reads CASSLPGTGEAFF. In DNA, the CDR3 is TGTGCCAGCAGTTTACCCGGGACAGGTGAAGCTTTCTTT. The chain recombines TRBV28 with TRBJ1-1; 8 bases map to TRBD1. Per germline, CDR1 MDHEN and CDR2 SYDVKM. V lost 2 bases, J lost 7 bases, and 3 bases stayed unmatched. The CDR3 consists of 13 residues.

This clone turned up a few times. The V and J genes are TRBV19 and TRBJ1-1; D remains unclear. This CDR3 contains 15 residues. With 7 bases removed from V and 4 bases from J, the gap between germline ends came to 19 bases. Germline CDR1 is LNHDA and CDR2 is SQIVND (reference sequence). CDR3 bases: TGTGCCAGTACCCAAAGGACGGCAGCGGGCACTGAAGCTTTCTTT. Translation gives CASTQRTAAGTEAFF.

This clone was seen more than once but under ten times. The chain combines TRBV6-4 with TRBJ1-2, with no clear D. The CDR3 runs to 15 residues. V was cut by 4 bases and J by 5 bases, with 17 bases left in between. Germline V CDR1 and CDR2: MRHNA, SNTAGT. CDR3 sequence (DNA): TGTGCCAGCAGTGGCAGACTCCTCCGGGAGTATGGCTACACCTTC. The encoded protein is CASSGRLLREYGYTF.

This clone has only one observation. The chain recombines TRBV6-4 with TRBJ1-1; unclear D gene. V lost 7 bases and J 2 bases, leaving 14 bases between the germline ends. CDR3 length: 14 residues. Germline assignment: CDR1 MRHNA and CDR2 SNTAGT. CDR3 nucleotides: TGTGCCAGCAAGCGGGGTGGAGGAAACACTGAAGCTTTCTTT. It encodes CASKRGGGNTEAFF.

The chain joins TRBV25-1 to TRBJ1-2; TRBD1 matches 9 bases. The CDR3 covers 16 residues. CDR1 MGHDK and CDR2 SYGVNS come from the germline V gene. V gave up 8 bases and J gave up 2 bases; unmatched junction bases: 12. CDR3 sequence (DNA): TGTGCCAGCCACAGGGGGCTTTATTCCCCCAACTATGGCTACACCTTC. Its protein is CASHRGLYSPNYGYTF.

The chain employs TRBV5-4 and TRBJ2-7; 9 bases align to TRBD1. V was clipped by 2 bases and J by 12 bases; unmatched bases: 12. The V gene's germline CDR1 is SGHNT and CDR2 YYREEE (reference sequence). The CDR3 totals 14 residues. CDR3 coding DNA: TGTGCCAGCAGCTTAACCCGGGACAGGGAGGATCCGTACTTC. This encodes CASSLTRDREDPYF.

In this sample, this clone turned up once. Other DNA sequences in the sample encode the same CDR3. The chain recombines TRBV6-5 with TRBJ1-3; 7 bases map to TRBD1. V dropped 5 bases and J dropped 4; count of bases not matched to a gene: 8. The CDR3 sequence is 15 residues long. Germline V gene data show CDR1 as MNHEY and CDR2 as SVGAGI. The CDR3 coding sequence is TGTGCCAGCAGTACGACAGGGCTCGAGGGAAACACCATATATTTT. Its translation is CASSTTGLEGNTIYF.

DNA for the CDR3: TGTGCCAGCAGTTCAGGGGACAGGCGGAACTATGGCTACACCTTC. It is translated as CASSSGDRRNYGYTF. The chain carries TRBV6-5 and TRBJ1-2; 8 nucleotides align to TRBD1. Trimming took 4 bases from V and 2 from J; bases not matched to a gene: 6. The length of the CDR3 is 15 residues. Germline CDR1 reads MNHEY; CDR2 reads SVGAGI.

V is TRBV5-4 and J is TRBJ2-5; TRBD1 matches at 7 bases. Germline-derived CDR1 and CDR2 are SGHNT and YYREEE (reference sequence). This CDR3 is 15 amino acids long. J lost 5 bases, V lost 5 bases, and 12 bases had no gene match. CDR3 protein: CASSPGTALGETQYF. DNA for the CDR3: TGTGCCAGCAGTCCCGGGACAGCCTTGGGGGAGACCCAGTACTTC.

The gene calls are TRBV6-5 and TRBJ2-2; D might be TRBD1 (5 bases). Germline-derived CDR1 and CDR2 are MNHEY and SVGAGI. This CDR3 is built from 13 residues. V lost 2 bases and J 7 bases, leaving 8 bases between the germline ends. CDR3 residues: CASSYQGYGELFF. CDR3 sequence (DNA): TGTGCCAGCAGTTACCAGGGATACGGGGAGCTGTTTTTT.

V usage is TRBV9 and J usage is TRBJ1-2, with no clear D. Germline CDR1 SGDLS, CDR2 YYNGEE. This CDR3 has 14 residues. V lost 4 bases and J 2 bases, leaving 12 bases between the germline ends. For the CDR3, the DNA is TGTGCCAGCAGCTCTTCCAGCGTGAACTATGGCTACACCTTC. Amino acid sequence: CASSSSSVNYGYTF.

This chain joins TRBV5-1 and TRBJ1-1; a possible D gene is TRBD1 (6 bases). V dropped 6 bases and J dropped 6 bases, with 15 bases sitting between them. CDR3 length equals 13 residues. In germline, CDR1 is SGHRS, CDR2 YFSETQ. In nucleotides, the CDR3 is TGCGCCAGCATCAACTCAGGGGTCCCTGAAGCTTTCTTT. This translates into CASINSGVPEAFF. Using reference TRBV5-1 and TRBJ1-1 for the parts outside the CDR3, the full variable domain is KAGVTQTPRYLIKTRGQQVTLSCSPISGHRSVSWYQQTPGQGLQFLFEYFSETQRNKGNFPGRFSGRQFSNSRSEMNVSTLELGDSALYLCASINSGVPEAFFGQGTRLTVV.

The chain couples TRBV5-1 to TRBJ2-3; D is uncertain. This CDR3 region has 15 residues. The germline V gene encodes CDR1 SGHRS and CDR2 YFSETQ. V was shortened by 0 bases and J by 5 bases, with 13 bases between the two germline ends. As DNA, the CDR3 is TGCGCCAGCAGCTTGGCGGTAGGTGAGGTAGATACGCAGTATTTT. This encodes CASSLAVGEVDTQYF.

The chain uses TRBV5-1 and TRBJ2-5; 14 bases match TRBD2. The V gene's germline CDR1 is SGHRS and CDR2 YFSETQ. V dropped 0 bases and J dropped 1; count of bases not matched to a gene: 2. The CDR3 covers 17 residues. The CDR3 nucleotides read TGCGCCAGCAGCTTGGGAGGACTAGCGGGGGGCCAAGAGACCCAGTACTTC. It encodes CASSLGGLAGGQETQYF.

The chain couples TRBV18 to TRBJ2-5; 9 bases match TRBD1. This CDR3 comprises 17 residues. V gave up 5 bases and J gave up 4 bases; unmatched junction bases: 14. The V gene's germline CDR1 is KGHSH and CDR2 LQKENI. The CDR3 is CASSALPGQGFSETQYF. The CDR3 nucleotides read TGTGCCAGCTCAGCCCTACCGGGACAGGGTTTTTCAGAGACCCAGTACTTC.

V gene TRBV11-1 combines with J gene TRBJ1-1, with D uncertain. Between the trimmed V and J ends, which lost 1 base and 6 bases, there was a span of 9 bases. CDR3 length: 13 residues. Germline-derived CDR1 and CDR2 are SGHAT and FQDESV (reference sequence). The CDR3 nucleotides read TGTGCCAGCAGCTTAGTCGGGTTCTCTGAAGCTTTCTTT. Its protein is CASSLVGFSEAFF.

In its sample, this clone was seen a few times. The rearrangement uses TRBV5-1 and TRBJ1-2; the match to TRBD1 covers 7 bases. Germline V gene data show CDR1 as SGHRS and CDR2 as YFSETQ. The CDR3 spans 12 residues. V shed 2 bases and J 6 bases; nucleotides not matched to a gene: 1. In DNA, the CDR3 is TGCGCCAGCAGCTTAGACAGGGATGGCTACACCTTC. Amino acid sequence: CASSLDRDGYTF.

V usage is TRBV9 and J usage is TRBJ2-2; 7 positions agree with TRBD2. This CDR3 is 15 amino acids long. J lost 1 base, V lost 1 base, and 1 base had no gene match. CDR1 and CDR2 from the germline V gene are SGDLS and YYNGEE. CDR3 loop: CASSVLAGNTGELFF. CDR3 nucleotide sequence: TGTGCCAGCAGCGTATTAGCGGGGAACACCGGGGAGCTGTTTTTT.

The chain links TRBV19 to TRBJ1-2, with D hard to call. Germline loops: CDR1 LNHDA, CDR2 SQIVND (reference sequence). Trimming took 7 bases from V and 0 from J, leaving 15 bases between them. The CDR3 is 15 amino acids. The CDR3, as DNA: TGTGCCAGTACTCCAACCAGTCTGACTAACTATGGCTACACCTTC. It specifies CASTPTSLTNYGYTF.

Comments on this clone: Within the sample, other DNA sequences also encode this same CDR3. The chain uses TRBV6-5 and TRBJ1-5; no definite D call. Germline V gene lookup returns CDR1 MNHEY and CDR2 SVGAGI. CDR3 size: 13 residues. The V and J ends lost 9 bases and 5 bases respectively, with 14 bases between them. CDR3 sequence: CASSLYGDQPQHF. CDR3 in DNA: TGTGCCAGTAGCCTTTACGGAGATCAGCCCCAGCATTTT.

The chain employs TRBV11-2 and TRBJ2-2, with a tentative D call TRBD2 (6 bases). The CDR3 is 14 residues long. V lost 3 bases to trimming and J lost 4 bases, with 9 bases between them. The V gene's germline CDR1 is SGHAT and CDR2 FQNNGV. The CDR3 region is CASSFGGGTGELFF. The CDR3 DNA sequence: TGTGCCAGCAGCTTTGGGGGAGGCACCGGGGAGCTGTTTTTT.

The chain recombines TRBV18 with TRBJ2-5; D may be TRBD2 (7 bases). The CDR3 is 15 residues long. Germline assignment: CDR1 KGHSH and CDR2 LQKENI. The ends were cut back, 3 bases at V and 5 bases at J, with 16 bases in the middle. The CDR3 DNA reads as TGTGCCAGCTCACCCGCCGTCGGGGGGCTGGAGACCCAGTACTTC. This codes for CASSPAVGGLETQYF. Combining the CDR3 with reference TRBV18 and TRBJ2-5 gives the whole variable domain NAGVMQNPRHLVRRRGQEARLRCSPMKGHSHVYWYRQLPEEGLKFMVYLQKENIIDESGMPKERFSAEFPKEGPSILRIQQVVRGDSAAYFCASSPAVGGLETQYFGPGTRLLVL.

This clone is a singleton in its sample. Here the CDR3 DNA reads TGTGCCAGCAGTCCCCCGGGAGCGGGGGCCTACGAGCAGTACTTC. It encodes CASSPPGAGAYEQYF. This chain joins TRBV28 and TRBJ2-7; 8 positions match TRBD2. The germline V gene encodes CDR1 MDHEN and CDR2 SYDVKM. The trim removed 5 bases at V and 2 bases at J, leaving 8 bases unmatched. CDR3 size: 15 residues.